This TCR beta chain was sequenced for a study of OX40 agonist ivuxolimab in advanced cancers. Profiled with immunoSEQ multiplex PCR; TCRdb holds only in-frame clones, not every one. The profile shows 50,000 to 75,000 clones, 70% to 85% of them singletons. The CDR3 has 14 amino acids. CDR1 and CDR2 from the germline V gene are ENHRY and SYGVKD. Losses at the gene ends were 5 bases for V and 5 bases for J; bases not matched to a gene: 5. This clonotype originated in an adult with an advanced solid tumor such as melanoma, head and neck, liver or kidney cancer. V usage is TRBV10-3 and J usage is TRBJ2-7, with 11 bases fitting TRBD1. The starting material was CD4+ or CD8+ T cells sorted from blood, obtained in a trial of the OX40 agonist ivuxolimab. CDR3 DNA: TGTGCCATCAGTCCCGGACAGGGGGCCCACGAGCAGTACTTC. Amino acid sequence: CAISPGQGAHEQYF.